This T cell receptor (beta chain) originates from a study of T cell repertoires in cytomegalovirus infection. Study in general: Indications came from public TCR beta signatures; they pointed to CMV infection and to a matching HLA type. The study's findings and limits: HLA-C-restricted CMV clonotypes gave the most frequent clonotype in two of eight donors. Of the TCR beta families, the public ones yielded a cumulative frequency that identified carriers of CMV plus the relevant HLA.

Between the trimmed V and J ends, which lost 5 bases and 4 bases, there was a span of 18 bases. Germline V gives CDR1 SGHAT, CDR2 FQNNGV. There are 16 residues in the CDR3. This clonotype was found many times. Antigen unknown. One entry per CDR3 protein results from TCRdb running MiXCR on the reads. The data contain 500,000 or so distinct CDR3 sequences, 16% of them singletons. Sequencing was performed on CD8+ T cells from PBMCs. The V and J genes are TRBV11-2 and TRBJ2-1; D remains unclear. This TCR was sampled from a human donor in good health (CMV status not recorded). Some clones in this sample may be carry-over from other donors' samples. CDR3 sequence: CASSRPALGGYNEQFF. CDR3 DNA: TGTGCCAGCAGCAGACCGGCCTTGGGCGGTTACAATGAGCAGTTCTTC. Using reference TRBV11-2 and TRBJ2-1 for the parts outside the CDR3, the full variable domain is EAGVAQSPRYKIIEKRQSVAFWCNPISGHATLYWYQQILGQGPKLLIQFQNNGVVDDSQLPKDRFSAERLKGVDSTLKIQPAKLEDSAVYLCASSRPALGGYNEQFFGPGTRLTVL.